Listed below are T cell receptor beta chains from one sample, sequenced in a study of T cell repertoires in cytomegalovirus infection. TCRdb recomputed calls from the reads with MiXCR, one row per CDR3 protein. Here the sample spans 830,000 or so distinct CDR3 sequences, approximately 32% being singletons. Their antigens are not known. Sequenced here: cultured CD8+ T cells from PBMCs, sampled from culture after CMV antigen stimulation. The source is a human donor in good health (CMV status not recorded). Some clones in this sample may be carry-over from other donors' samples. The CDR3 runs from the conserved cysteine through the conserved F or W. The order of the fields is clone size, J gene, V gene, D gene, CDR3 DNA, CDR3 protein. The D gene is left open where the match is weak. Expanded clones get a size class; other rows say once, few or many, or leave the size out.

size: many; J: TRBJ1-1; V: TRBV7-8; D: TRBD1; DNA: TGTGCCAGCAGCTTTGGGGACAGGGGGGATACTGAAGCTTTCTTT; CDR3: CASSFGDRGDTEAFF
size: .; J: TRBJ1-5; V: TRBV27; D: .; DNA: TGTGCCAGCAGAATCGGCGCAGGCAATCAGCCCCAGCATTTT; CDR3: CASRIGAGNQPQHF
size: few; J: TRBJ2-3; V: TRBV7-8; D: .; DNA: TGTGCCAGCAGCTTAGGTCTTCGGGGGGATACGCAGTATTTT; CDR3: CASSLGLRGDTQYF
size: .; J: TRBJ2-1; V: TRBV11-1; D: TRBD2; DNA: TGTGCCAACAGCCTCAGGGACCTAGCGGGGGGCTACAATGAGCAGTTCTTC; CDR3: CANSLRDLAGGYNEQFF
size: .; J: TRBJ2-3; V: TRBV9; D: TRBD2; DNA: TGTGCCAGCAGCGTAGGTCTAGCGGGGGGCTCAGATACGCAGTATTTT; CDR3: CASSVGLAGGSDTQYF
size: .; J: TRBJ1-1; V: TRBV12-5; D: TRBD1; DNA: TGTGCTAGTGCCTTTGTGAGGGGACAGGCGAACACTGAAGCTTTCTTT; CDR3: CASAFVRGQANTEAFF
size: once; J: TRBJ2-5; V: TRBV7-9; D: .; DNA: TGTGCCAGCAGCTCCCGATGGGGGGGCTATGAGACCCAGTACTTC; CDR3: CASSSRWGGYETQYF
size: few; J: TRBJ1-2; V: TRBV20-1; D: .; DNA: TGCAGTGGGCCAGGGAACTATGGCTACACCTTC; CDR3: CSGPGNYGYTF
size: few; J: TRBJ1-1; V: TRBV2; D: TRBD1; DNA: TGTGCCAGCCGGGACAGGAGGGACACTGAAGCTTTCTTT; CDR3: CASRDRRDTEAFF
size: .; J: TRBJ2-3; V: TRBV6-6; D: .; DNA: TGTGCCAGCAGGGGACATCAGGGATTCACAGATACGCAGTATTTT; CDR3: CASRGHQGFTDTQYF
size: .; J: TRBJ2-2; V: TRBV6-5; D: .; DNA: TGTGCCAGCAGTTACTCGGCAGGGGTGGTCGGGGAGCTGTTTTTT; CDR3: CASSYSAGVVGELFF